The present T cell receptor (beta chain) was sequenced within a study of T cells in Graves' hyperthyroidism and ophthalmopathy. Study-level information: Before treatment of any kind, peripheral blood was taken at initial diagnosis. Study-wide results and limits: Researchers found most expanded thyroid clonotypes above 0.001 in blood as well.

The CDR3 regions of TCR beta were amplified from RNA transcripts. The HTBI primer set served for first-round RT-PCR of the TCR CDR3. TCRdb used MiXCR to reprocess the multiplex PCR reads, holding one entry per CDR3 protein. The sample records about 250,000 distinct CDR3 sequences, about 25% being singletons. The CDR3 consists of 16 residues. The J segment lost 3 bases and the V segment lost 5 bases, leaving 8 bases of the junction unmatched. The germline V gene has CDR1 MNHEY and CDR2 SMNVEV (reference sequence). This clonotype occurred many times. Its antigen is not identified. Patients with ophthalmopathy all had a Clinical Activity Score of at least 3, a NOSPECS grade of at least 4 and duration under 3 months. Based on clinical symptoms, serum thyroxine and TRAb, thyroid ultrasound and orbital computed tomography, diagnoses were reached.

Sequenced input: blood. The chain recombines TRBV27 with TRBJ2-7, with 12 bases that match TRBD2. This sequence originates from a woman between 35 and 50 years old with Graves' ophthalmopathy. The CDR3 spells CASSPGTSGPVYEQYF. As DNA, the CDR3 is TGTGCCAGCAGTCCGGGGACTAGCGGGCCGGTCTACGAGCAGTACTTC.